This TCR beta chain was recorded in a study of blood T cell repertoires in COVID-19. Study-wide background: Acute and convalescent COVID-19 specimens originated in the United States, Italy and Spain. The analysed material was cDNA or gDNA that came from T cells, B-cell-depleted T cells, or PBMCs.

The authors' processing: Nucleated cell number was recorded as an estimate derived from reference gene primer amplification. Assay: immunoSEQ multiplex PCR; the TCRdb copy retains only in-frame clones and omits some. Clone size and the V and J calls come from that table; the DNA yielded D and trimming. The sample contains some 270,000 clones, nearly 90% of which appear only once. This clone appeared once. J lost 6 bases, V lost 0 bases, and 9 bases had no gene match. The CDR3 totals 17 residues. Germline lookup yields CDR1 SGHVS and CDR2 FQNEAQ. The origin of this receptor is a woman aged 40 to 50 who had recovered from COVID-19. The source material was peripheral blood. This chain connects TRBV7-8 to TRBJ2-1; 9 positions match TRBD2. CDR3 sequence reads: CASSLARLAGPRNEQFF. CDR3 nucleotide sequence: TGTGCCAGCAGCTTAGCGAGGCTAGCGGGACCTCGCAATGAGCAGTTCTTC.